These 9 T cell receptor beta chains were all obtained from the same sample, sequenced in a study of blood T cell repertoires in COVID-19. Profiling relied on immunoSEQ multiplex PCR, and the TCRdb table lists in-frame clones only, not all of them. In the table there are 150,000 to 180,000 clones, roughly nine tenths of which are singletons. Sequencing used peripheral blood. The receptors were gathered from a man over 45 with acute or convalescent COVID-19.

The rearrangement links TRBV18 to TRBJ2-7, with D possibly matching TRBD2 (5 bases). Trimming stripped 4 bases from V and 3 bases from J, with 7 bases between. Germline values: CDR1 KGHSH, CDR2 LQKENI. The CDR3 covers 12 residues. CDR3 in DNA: TGTGCCAGCTCACGCGAGGGCTACGAGCAGTACTTC. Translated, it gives CASSREGYEQYF.

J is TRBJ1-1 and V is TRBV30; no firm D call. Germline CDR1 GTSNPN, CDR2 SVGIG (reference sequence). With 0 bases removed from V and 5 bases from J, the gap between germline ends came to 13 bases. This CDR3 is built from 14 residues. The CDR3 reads CAWSVGLGGTEAFF. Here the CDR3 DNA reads TGTGCCTGGAGTGTCGGACTAGGAGGGACTGAAGCTTTCTTT.

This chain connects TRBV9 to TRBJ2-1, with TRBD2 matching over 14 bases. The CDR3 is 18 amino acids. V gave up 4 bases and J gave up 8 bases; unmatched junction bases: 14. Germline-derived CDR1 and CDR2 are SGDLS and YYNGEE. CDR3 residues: CASSPRGLAGGWVDEQFF. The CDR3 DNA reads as TGTGCCAGCAGCCCCCGAGGACTAGCGGGAGGTTGGGTCGATGAGCAGTTCTTC.

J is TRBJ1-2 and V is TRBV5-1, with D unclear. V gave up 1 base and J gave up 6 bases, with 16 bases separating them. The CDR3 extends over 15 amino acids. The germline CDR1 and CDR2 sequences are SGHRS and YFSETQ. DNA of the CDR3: TGCGCCAGCAGCTTGATGGGAGACCCCGAGAATGGCTACACCTTC. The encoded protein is CASSLMGDPENGYTF.

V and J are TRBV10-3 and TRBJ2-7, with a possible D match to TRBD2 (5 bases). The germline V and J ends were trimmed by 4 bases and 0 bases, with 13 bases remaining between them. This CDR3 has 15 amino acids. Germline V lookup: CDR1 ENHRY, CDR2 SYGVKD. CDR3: CAISAVTGSSYEQYF. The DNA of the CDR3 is TGTGCCATCAGTGCAGTTACTGGGAGCTCCTACGAGCAGTACTTC.

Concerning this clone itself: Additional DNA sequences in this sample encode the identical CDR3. The CDR3 is CASSPRTSGYNEQFF. The CDR3 DNA follows: TGTGCCAGCAGCCCACGGACTAGCGGATACAATGAGCAGTTCTTC. The V gene is TRBV7-3, the J gene TRBJ2-1; 10 bases are shared with TRBD2. J was trimmed by 4 bases and V by 5 bases; bases with no gene match: 5. In germline, CDR1 is SGHTA, CDR2 FQGTGA. The CDR3 loop spans 15 amino acids.

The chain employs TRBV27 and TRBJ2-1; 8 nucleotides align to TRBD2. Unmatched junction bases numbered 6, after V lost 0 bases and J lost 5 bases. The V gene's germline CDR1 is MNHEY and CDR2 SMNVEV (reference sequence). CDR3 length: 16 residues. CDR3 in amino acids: CASSLSSGSVHNEQFF. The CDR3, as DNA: TGTGCCAGCAGTTTATCAAGCGGGAGTGTCCACAATGAGCAGTTCTTC.

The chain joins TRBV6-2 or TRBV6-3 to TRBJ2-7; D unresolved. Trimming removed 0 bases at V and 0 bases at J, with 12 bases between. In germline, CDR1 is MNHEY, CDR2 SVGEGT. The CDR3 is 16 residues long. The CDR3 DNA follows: TGTGCCAGCAGTTACTCTATATCAGTTGGCTCCTACGAGCAGTACGTC. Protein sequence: CASSYSISVGSYEQYV.

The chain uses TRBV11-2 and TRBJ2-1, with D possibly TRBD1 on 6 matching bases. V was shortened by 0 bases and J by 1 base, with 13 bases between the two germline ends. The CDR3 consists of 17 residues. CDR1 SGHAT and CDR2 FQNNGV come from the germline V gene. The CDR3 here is CASSLDLGAASYNEQFF. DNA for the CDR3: TGTGCCAGCAGCTTAGATTTGGGGGCCGCATCCTACAATGAGCAGTTCTTC.